This T cell receptor (beta chain) was captured by sequencing in a study of blood T cell repertoires in COVID-19. Sequencing used immunoSEQ multiplex PCR; TCRdb keeps in-frame clones, though not all of them. The repertoire holds around 18,000 clones, with roughly 87% as singletons. CDR1 LNHDA and CDR2 SQIVND come from the germline V gene (reference sequence). V lost 4 bases, J lost 6 bases, and 14 bases lay in between. This CDR3 comprises 14 residues. This chain joins TRBV19 and TRBJ2-3, with a weak D call TRBD1 (6 bases). The sequenced sample was peripheral blood. This TCR was recovered from a man aged 60 to 69 with active COVID-19. CDR3 residues: CASSRTRGWDTQYF. The CDR3 DNA sequence: TGTGCCAGTAGTAGGACCAGGGGTTGGGATACGCAGTATTTT. Variable domain in full (rest from reference TRBV19 and TRBJ2-3): DGGITQSPKYLFRKEGQNVTLSCEQNLNHDAMYWYRQDPGQGLRLIYYSQIVNDFQKGDIAEGYSVSREKKESFPLTVTSAQKNPTAFYLCASSRTRGWDTQYFGPGTRLTVL.